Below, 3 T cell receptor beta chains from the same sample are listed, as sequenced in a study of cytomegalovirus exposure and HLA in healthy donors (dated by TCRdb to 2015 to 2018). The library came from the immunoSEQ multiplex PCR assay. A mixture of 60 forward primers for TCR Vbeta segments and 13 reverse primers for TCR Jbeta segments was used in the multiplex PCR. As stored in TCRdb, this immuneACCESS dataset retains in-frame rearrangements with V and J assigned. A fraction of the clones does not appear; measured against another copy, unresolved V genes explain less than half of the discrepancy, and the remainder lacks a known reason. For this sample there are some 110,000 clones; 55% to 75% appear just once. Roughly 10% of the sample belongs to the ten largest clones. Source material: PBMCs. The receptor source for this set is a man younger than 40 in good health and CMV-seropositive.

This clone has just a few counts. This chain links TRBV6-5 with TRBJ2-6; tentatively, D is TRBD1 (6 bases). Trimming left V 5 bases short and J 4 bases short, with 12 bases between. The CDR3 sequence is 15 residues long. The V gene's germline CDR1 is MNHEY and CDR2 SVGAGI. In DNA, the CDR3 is TGTGCCAGCAGTGCAGGGGAGCTCGGGGCCAACGTCCTGACTTTC. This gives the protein CASSAGELGANVLTF.

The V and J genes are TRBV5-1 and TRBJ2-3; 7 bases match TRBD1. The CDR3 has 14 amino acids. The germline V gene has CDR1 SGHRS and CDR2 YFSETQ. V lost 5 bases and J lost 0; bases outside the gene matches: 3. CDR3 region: CASSRQGSTDTQYF. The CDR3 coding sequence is TGCGCCAGCAGTAGACAGGGCAGCACAGATACGCAGTATTTT. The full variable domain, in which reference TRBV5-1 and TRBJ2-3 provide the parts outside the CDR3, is KAGVTQTPRYLIKTRGQQVTLSCSPISGHRSVSWYQQTPGQGLQFLFEYFSETQRNKGNFPGRFSGRQFSNSRSEMNVSTLELGDSALYLCASSRQGSTDTQYFGPGTRLTVL.

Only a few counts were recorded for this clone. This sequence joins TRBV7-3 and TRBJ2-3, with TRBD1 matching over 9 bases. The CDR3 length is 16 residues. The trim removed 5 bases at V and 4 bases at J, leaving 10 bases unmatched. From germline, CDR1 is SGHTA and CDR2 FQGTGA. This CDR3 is CASSLGGTGKSDTQYF. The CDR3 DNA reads TGTGCCAGCAGCCTGGGGGGGACAGGGAAATCAGATACGCAGTATTTT.